What follows are 7 T cell receptor beta chains derived from one specimen sequenced in a study of CD8 T cells in ankylosing spondylitis. In TCRdb, the 5' RACE reads were re-called with MiXCR into one record per CDR3 protein. The table includes around 250,000 distinct CDR3 sequences, about 11% detected once. Sequencing was carried out using blood, either unsorted or a sorted T cell fraction (not recorded which). The source of these receptors is a male donor with ankylosing spondylitis or in good health (not recorded which).

This clonotype was counted at least ten times. The chain links TRBV7-3 to TRBJ2-1; 8 nucleotides line up with TRBD2. J was trimmed by 10 bases and V by 4 bases; bases with no gene match: 9. Germline loops: CDR1 SGHTA, CDR2 FQGTGA. The CDR3 length is 14 residues. The CDR3 loop is CASSSGTRMGEQFF. CDR3 in DNA: TGTGCCAGCAGCTCCGGGACTAGGATGGGGGAGCAGTTCTTC.

There are many counts of this clonotype. J is TRBJ1-2 and V is TRBV5-1; 7 bases fit TRBD1. CDR1 SGHRS and CDR2 YFSETQ come from the germline V gene. CDR3 length: 15 residues. The ends lost 7 bases at V and 8 bases at J; junction bases unmatched: 17. The CDR3 nucleotides are TGCGCCAGCCGGTTGGCCTACCGACAGGGCGGAGGCTACACCTTC. Its translation: CASRLAYRQGGGYTF.

This clonotype has ten or more counts. CDR3 sequence (DNA): TGTGCCAGCAGCTCTCTCAGGGGGCCCAAAAACATTCAGTACTTC. This codes for CASSSLRGPKNIQYF. V gene TRBV11-2 combines with J gene TRBJ2-4; 8 bases align to TRBD1. Per the germline V gene, CDR1 is SGHAT and CDR2 is FQNNGV. The CDR3 is 15 amino acids. Trimming at V came to 4 bases and at J to 2 bases, leaving 4 bases not matched to a gene.

V usage is TRBV28 and J usage is TRBJ1-1; D not resolved. Germline V gives CDR1 MDHEN, CDR2 SYDVKM. The ends were cut back, 8 bases at V and 4 bases at J, with 14 bases in the middle. The CDR3 totals 13 residues. The CDR3, as DNA: TGTGCCAGCTCCGCCCCCGGCCCCACTGAAGCTTTCTTT. Its protein product is CASSAPGPTEAFF.

This clonotype showed up many times. V and J are TRBV11-2 and TRBJ1-2, with D possibly being TRBD1 (6 bases). The CDR3 runs to 17 residues. The germline CDR1 and CDR2 sequences are SGHAT and FQNNGV. Trimming stripped 4 bases from V and 4 bases from J, with 22 bases between. CDR3: CASSSTRRGIKGYGYTF. CDR3 coding DNA: TGTGCCAGCAGCTCGACCCGCAGGGGAATTAAGGGCTATGGCTACACCTTC.

Only a few counts were recorded for this clonotype. The J gene is TRBJ2-7, the V gene TRBV7-9, with 8 bases lining up with TRBD1. The J segment lost 1 base and the V segment lost 5 bases, leaving 4 bases of the junction unmatched. Germline values: CDR1 SEHNR, CDR2 FQNEAQ (reference sequence). The CDR3 length is 14 residues. CDR3 bases: TGTGCCAGCAGCCGGACAGGGAAATCCTACGAGCAGTACTTC. Residues: CASSRTGKSYEQYF. The full variable domain, completed using reference TRBV7-9 and TRBJ2-7, is DTGVSQNPRHKITKRGQNVTFRCDPISEHNRLYWYRQTLGQGPEFLTYFQNEAQLEKSRLLSDRFSAERPKGSFSTLEIQRTEQGDSAMYLCASSRTGKSYEQYFGPGTRLTVT.

This clonotype was counted ten times or more. The genes are TRBV7-8 and TRBJ2-7; D unresolved. The CDR3 is 13 residues long. V was shortened by 0 bases and J by 4 bases, with 7 bases between the two germline ends. Germline CDR1 is SGHVS and CDR2 is FQNEAQ. CDR3 residues: CASSLARSYEQYF. In DNA form, the CDR3 reads TGTGCCAGCAGCTTAGCGCGCTCTTACGAGCAGTACTTC.